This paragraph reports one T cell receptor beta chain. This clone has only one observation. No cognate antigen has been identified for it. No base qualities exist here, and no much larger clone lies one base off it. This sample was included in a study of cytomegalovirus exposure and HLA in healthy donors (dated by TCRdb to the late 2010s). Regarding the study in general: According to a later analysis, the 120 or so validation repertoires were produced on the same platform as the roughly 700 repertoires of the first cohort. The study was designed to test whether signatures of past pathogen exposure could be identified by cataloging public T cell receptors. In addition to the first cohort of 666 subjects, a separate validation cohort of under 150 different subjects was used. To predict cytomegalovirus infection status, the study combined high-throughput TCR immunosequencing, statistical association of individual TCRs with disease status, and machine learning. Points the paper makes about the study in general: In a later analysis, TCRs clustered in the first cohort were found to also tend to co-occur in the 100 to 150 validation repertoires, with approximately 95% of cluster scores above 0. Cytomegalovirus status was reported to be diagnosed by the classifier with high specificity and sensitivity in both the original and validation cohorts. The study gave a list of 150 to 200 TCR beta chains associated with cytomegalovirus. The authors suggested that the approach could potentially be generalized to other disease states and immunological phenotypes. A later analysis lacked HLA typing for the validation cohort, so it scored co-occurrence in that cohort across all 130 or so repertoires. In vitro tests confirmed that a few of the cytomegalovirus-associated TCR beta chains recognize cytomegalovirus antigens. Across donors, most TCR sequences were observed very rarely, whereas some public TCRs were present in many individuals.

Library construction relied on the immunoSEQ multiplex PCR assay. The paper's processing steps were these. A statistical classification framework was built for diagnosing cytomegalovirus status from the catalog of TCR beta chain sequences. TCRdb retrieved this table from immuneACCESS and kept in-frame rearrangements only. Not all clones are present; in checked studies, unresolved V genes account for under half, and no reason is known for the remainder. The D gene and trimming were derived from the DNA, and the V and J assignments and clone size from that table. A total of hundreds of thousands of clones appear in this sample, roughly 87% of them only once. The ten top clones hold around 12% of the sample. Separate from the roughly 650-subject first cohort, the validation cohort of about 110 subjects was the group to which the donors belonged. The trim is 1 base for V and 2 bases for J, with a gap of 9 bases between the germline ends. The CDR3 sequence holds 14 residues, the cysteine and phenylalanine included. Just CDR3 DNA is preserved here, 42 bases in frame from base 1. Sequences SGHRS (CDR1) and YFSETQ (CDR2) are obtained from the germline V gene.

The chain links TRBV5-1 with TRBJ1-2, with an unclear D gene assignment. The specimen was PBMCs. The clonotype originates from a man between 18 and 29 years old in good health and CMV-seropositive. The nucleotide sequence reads TGCGCCAGCAGCTTGATCCAGAACAACTATGGCTACACCTTC. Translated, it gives CASSLIQNNYGYTF.